A single sample gave rise to the 7 T cell receptor beta chains below, sequenced in a study of CD8 T cells in ankylosing spondylitis. MiXCR, applied by TCRdb to the 5' RACE reads, yields one record per CDR3 protein. This table holds about 240,000 distinct CDR3 sequences, 8% to 11% found once. Sequenced: blood, either unsorted or a sorted T cell fraction (not recorded which). These receptors all stem from a male donor with ankylosing spondylitis or in good health (not recorded which).

This chain uses TRBV12-3 or TRBV12-4 with TRBJ2-1, with D tentatively TRBD1 or TRBD2 (5 bases each). There are 12 residues in the CDR3. V gave up 10 bases and J gave up 9 bases, with 16 bases separating them. The CDR3 region is CATGLGEGEQFF. The CDR3 bases are TGTGCCACCGGACTGGGGGAAGGTGAGCAGTTCTTC.

This clonotype was counted ten times or more. The CDR3 sequence is CASSSQGEKREKLFF. As DNA, the CDR3 is TGTGCCAGCAGTTCCCAGGGGGAGAAGCGAGAAAAACTGTTTTTT. The V call is TRBV6-5, the J call TRBJ1-4; 7 nucleotides align to TRBD1. V was pared by 4 bases and J by 8 bases, with 10 bases of the junction left unmatched. This CDR3 has 15 residues. Germline V lookup: CDR1 MNHEY, CDR2 SVGAGI.

This clonotype occurred many times. The chain couples TRBV18 to TRBJ1-2; D call uncertain. V was cut by 3 bases and J by 6 bases, with 14 bases left in between. Germline V CDR1 and CDR2: KGHSH, LQKENI. The CDR3 extends over 14 amino acids. The CDR3, as DNA: TGTGCCAGCTCACCCCTCCCTACCGGGCATGGCTACACCTTC. Translated, it gives CASSPLPTGHGYTF.

This chain uses TRBV25-1 with TRBJ1-5; D perhaps matches TRBD1 (6 bases). The CDR3 is 13 amino acids. Trimming removed 3 bases at V and 5 bases at J, with 8 bases between. In germline, CDR1 is MGHDK, CDR2 SYGVNS. The CDR3 here is CASSEGAYQPQHF. The CDR3 DNA sequence: TGTGCCAGCAGTGAGGGGGCATATCAGCCCCAGCATTTT.

This clonotype came up many times. This chain joins TRBV6-5 and TRBJ2-3; the match to TRBD2 covers 7 bases. Trimming cost V 0 bases and J 3 bases; bases outside gene matches: 12. This CDR3 has 18 amino acids. Looked up from germline, CDR1 is MNHEY and CDR2 is SVGAGI. The DNA of the CDR3 is TGTGCCAGCAGTTACTCCCCTAGAGGCGGGAGAGGTACAGATACGCAGTATTTT. Its translation is CASSYSPRGGRGTDTQYF.

This clonotype was counted ten times or more. The rearrangement links TRBV20-1 to TRBJ1-2, with 11 bases identical to TRBD1. The CDR3 has 13 amino acids. V lost 3 bases and J lost 3; bases outside the gene matches: 0. Germline CDR1 and CDR2: DFQATT and SNEGSKA (reference sequence). The CDR3 bases are TGCAGTGCTAGGGACAGGGGGCACTATGGCTACACCTTC. Protein sequence: CSARDRGHYGYTF.

This clonotype has at least ten counts. The gene calls are TRBV4-2 and TRBJ2-2; 7 bases agree with TRBD1. Germline V gives CDR1 LGHNA, CDR2 YNFKEQ. The V gene end was trimmed by 2 bases and the J gene end by 7 bases; junction bases not matched to a gene: 1. The CDR3 runs 13 residues. DNA for the CDR3: TGTGCCAGCAGCCAATGGGACAGCGGGGAGCTGTTTTTT. It is translated as CASSQWDSGELFF.